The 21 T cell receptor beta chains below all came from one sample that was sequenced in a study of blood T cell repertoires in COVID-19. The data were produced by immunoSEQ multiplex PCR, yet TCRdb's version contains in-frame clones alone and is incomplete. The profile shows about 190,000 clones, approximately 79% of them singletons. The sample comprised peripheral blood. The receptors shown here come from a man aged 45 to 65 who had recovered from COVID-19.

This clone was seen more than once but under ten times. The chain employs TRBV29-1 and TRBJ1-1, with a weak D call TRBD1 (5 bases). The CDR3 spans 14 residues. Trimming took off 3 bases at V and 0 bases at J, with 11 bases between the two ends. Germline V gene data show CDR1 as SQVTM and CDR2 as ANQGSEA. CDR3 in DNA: TGCAGCGTTGACAGGGCGCCCATGAACACTGAAGCTTTCTTT. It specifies CSVDRAPMNTEAFF.

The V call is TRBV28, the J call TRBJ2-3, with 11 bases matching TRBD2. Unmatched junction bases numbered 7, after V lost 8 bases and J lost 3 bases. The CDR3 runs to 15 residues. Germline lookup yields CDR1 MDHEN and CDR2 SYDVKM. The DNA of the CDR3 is TGTGCCAGCCTTAGCGGGAGGGCCGCGACAGATACGCAGTATTTT. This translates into CASLSGRAATDTQYF.

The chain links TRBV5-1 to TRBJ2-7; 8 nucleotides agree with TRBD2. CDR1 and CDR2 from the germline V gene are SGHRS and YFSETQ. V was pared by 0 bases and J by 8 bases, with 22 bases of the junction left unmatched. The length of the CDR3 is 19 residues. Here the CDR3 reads CASSLAVVRGSGRGVQQYF. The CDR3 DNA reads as TGCGCCAGCAGCTTGGCCGTCGTCCGCGGAAGCGGGAGAGGAGTTCAGCAGTACTTC.

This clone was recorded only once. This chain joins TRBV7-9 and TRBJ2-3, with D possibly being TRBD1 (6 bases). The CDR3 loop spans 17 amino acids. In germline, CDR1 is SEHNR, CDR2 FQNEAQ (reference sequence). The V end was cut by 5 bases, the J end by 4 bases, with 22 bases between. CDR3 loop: CASSPHTGPTVADTQYF. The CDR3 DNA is TGTGCCAGCAGCCCCCATACAGGGCCAACAGTGGCAGATACGCAGTATTTT. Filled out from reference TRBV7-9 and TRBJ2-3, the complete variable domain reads DTGVSQNPRHKITKRGQNVTFRCDPISEHNRLYWYRQTLGQGPEFLTYFQNEAQLEKSRLLSDRFSAERPKGSFSTLEIQRTEQGDSAMYLCASSPHTGPTVADTQYFGPGTRLTVL.

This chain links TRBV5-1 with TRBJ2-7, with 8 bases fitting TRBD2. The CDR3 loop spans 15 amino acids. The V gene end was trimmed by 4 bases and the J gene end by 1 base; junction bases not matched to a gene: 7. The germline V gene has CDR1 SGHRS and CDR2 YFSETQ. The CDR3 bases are TGCGCCAGCAGCGGTTCAGCGGGAGCATCCTACGAGCAGTACTTC. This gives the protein CASSGSAGASYEQYF.

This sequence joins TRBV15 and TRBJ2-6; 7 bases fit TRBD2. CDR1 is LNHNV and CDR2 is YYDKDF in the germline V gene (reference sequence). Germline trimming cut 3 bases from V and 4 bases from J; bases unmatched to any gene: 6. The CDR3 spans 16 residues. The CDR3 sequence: CATSRSGGTGANVLTF. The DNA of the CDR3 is TGTGCCACCAGCAGGTCGGGAGGTACCGGGGCCAACGTCCTGACTTTC.

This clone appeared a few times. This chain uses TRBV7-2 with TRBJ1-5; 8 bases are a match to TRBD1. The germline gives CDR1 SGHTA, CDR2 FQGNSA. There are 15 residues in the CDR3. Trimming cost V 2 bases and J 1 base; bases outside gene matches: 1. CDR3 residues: CASSLTGGSNQPQHF. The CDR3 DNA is TGTGCCAGCAGCTTAACAGGGGGGAGCAATCAGCCCCAGCATTTT.

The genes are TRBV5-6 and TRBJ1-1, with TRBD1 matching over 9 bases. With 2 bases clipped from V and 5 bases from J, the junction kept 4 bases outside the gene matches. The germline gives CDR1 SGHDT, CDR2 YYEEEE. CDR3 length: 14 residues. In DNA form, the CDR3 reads TGTGCCAGCAGCTTCATGACAGGGGGAACTGAAGCTTTCTTT. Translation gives CASSFMTGGTEAFF.

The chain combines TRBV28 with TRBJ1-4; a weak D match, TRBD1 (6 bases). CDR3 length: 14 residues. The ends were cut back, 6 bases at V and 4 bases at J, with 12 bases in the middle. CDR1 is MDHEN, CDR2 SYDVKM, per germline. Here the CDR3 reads CASRPQGINEKLFF. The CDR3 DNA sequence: TGTGCCAGCAGGCCCCAGGGGATTAATGAAAAACTGTTTTTT.

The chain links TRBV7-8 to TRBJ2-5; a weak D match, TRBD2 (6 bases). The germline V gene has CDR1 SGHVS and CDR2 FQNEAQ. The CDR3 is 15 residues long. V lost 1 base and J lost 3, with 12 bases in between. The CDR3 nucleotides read TGTGCCAGCAGCTTAGGTTGGGGGGTAGAAGAGACCCAGTACTTC. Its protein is CASSLGWGVEETQYF.

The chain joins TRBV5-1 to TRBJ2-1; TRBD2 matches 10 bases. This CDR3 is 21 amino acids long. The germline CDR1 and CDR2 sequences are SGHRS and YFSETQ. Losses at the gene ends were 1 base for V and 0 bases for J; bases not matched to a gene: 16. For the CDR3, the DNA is TGCGCCAGCAGCTTGACAGGGGCCAGGCTAGCGGGGGACTCCTCCTACAATGAGCAGTTCTTC. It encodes CASSLTGARLAGDSSYNEQFF.

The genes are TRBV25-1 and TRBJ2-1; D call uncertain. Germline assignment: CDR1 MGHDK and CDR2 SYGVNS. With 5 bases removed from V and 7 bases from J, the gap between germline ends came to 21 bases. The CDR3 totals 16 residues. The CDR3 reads CASSSNEVAAVNEQFF. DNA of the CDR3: TGTGCCAGCAGTTCTAATGAGGTGGCAGCAGTGAATGAGCAGTTCTTC. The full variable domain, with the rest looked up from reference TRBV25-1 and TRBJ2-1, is EADIYQTPRYLVIGTGKKITLECSQTMGHDKMYWYQQDPGMELHLIHYSYGVNSTEKGDLSSESTVSRIRTEHFPLTLESARPSHTSQYLCASSSNEVAAVNEQFFGPGTRLTVL.

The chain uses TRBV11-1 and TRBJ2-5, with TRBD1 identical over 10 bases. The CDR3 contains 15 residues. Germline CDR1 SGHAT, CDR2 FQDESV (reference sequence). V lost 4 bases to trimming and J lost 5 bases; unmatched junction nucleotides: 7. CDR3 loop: CASSYAGTGAETQYF. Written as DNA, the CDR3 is TGTGCCAGCAGCTACGCCGGGACAGGGGCCGAGACCCAGTACTTC.

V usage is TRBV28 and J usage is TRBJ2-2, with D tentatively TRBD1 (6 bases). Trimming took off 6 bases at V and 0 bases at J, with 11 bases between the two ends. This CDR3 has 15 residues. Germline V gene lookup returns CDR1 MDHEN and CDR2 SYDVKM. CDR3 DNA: TGTGCCAGCAGAACAGGGTTCGCGAACACCGGGGAGCTGTTTTTT. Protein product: CASRTGFANTGELFF.

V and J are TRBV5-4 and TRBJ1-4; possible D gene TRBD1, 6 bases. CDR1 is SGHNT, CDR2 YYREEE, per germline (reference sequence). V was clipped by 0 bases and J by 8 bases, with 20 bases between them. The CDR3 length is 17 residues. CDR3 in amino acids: CASSLGSGQQVGEKLFF. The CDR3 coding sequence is TGTGCCAGCAGCTTGGGAAGCGGACAGCAAGTGGGGGAAAAACTGTTTTTT.

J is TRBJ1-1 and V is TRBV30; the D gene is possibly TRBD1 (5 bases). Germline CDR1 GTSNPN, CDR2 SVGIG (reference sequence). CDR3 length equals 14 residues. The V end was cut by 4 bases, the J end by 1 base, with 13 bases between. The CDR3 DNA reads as TGTGCCTGGAACTCGGGGGGTGCGAACACTGAAGCTTTCTTT. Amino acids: CAWNSGGANTEAFF.

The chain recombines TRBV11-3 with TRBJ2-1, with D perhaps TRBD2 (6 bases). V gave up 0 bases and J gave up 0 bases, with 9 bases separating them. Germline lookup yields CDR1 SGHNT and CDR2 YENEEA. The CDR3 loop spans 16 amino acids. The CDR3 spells CASSLEGGASYNEQFF. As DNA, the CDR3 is TGTGCCAGCAGCTTAGAAGGCGGGGCCTCCTACAATGAGCAGTTCTTC.

Written as DNA, the CDR3 is TGTGCCAGCAGTAGGGGGACAGACTATGGCTACACCTTC. It codes for CASSRGTDYGYTF. The chain is built from TRBV25-1 and TRBJ1-2, with 7 bases identical to TRBD1. Looked up from germline, CDR1 is MGHDK and CDR2 is SYGVNS. Losses at the gene ends were 5 bases for V and 3 bases for J; bases not matched to a gene: 3. The CDR3 runs to 13 residues.

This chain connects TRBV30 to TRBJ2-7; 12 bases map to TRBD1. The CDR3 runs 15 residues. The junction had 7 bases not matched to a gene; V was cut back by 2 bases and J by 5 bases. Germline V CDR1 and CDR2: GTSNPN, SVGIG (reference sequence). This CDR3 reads CAWSPPGTGGDEQYF. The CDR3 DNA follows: TGTGCCTGGAGTCCACCGGGGACAGGGGGCGACGAGCAGTACTTC. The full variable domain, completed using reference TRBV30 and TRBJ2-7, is SQTIHQWPATLVQPVGSPLSLECTVEGTSNPNLYWYRQAAGRGLQLLFYSVGIGQISSEVPQNLSASRPQDRQFILSSKKLLLSDSGFYLCAWSPPGTGGDEQYFGPGTRLTVT.

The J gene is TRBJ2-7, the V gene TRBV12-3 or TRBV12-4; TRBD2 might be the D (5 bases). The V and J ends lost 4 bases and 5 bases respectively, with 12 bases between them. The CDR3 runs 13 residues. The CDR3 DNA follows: TGTGCCAGCAGTTCCCCCCCCGGGGACGAGCAGTACTTC. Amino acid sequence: CASSSPPGDEQYF.

The CDR3 region is CASSRAGESYNEQFF. CDR3 nucleotides: TGCGCCAGCAGCCGAGCGGGAGAGTCATACAATGAGCAGTTCTTC. This chain joins TRBV5-1 and TRBJ2-1, with 8 bases matching TRBD2. The CDR3 totals 15 residues. V dropped 4 bases and J dropped 4; count of bases not matched to a gene: 7. Germline CDR1 reads SGHRS; CDR2 reads YFSETQ.